Below are 22 T cell receptor beta chains sequenced from a single sample in a study of glioma-infiltrating T cells after dendritic cell vaccination. Method: immunoSEQ multiplex PCR; TCRdb's copy keeps in-frame clones and lacks some. The sample lists under 130,000 clones; about four fifths were seen once. The starting material was blood, obtained before dendritic cell vaccination. The receptors come from a human donor with glioblastoma.

The genes are TRBV6-1 and TRBJ2-4; D might be TRBD1 (5 bases). Trimming removed 2 bases from V and 1 base from J, with 12 bases in between. Germline assignment: CDR1 MNHNS and CDR2 SASEGT. The CDR3 sequence is 16 residues long. The CDR3 loop reads CASSELRGFAKNIQYF. CDR3 DNA sequence: TGTGCCAGCAGTGAACTTAGGGGATTTGCCAAAAACATTCAGTACTTC.

V and J are TRBV25-1 and TRBJ2-5, with 7 bases aligning to TRBD1. Germline V gene data show CDR1 as MGHDK and CDR2 as SYGVNS. The V and J ends lost 2 bases and 4 bases, in that order; junction bases with no gene match: 4. The CDR3 extends over 14 amino acids. The CDR3 bases are TGTGCCAGCAGTGAAGACAGGGTTGGAGAGACCCAGTACTTC. Amino acid sequence: CASSEDRVGETQYF.

The chain carries TRBV6-5 and TRBJ1-1, with D tentatively TRBD1 (6 bases). The V end was cut by 2 bases, the J end by 5 bases, with 12 bases between. CDR3 length equals 14 residues. The V gene's germline CDR1 is MNHEY and CDR2 SVGAGI. The CDR3 spells CASSYRGGGTEAFF. CDR3 sequence (DNA): TGTGCCAGCAGTTACCGGGGGGGCGGGACTGAAGCTTTCTTT.

The chain links TRBV7-2 to TRBJ2-1; 8 bases are shared with TRBD2. The germline CDR1 and CDR2 sequences are SGHTA and FQGNSA. This CDR3 has 11 amino acids. The CDR3 here is CAERGLGEQFF. The CDR3 DNA is TGTGCTGAGCGGGGGTTGGGTGAGCAGTTCTTC.

Only one count was recorded for this clone. This chain links TRBV4-1 with TRBJ2-3; 11 bases align to TRBD2. V was clipped by 4 bases and J by 2 bases; unmatched bases: 2. The CDR3 spans 15 residues. Germline V gene data show CDR1 as MGHRA and CDR2 as YSYEKL. The CDR3 region is CASSLSGGATDTQYF. The CDR3 region has the DNA TGCGCCAGCAGCCTTAGCGGGGGGGCCACAGATACGCAGTATTTT.

The chain couples TRBV4-2 to TRBJ1-1; D unresolved. The V gene's germline CDR1 is LGHNA and CDR2 YNFKEQ. CDR3 size: 15 residues. The V end lost 3 bases, the J end lost 3 bases, and 14 bases lay between the germline ends. The CDR3 here is CASSHIGESYTEAFF. In nucleotides, the CDR3 is TGTGCCAGCAGCCATATCGGGGAGAGCTACACTGAAGCTTTCTTT.

CDR3 amino acids: CASSLTLAADTQYF. The CDR3 DNA sequence: TGTGCCAGCAGCTTGACACTAGCGGCAGATACGCAGTATTTT. The chain has TRBV5-4 and TRBJ2-3; 8 bases align to TRBD2. This CDR3 comprises 14 residues. Looked up from germline, CDR1 is SGHNT and CDR2 is YYREEE (reference sequence). V lost 1 base and J lost 4; bases outside the gene matches: 2.

The CDR3 sequence is CASSWSGGAGFNEQFF. Written as DNA, the CDR3 is TGTGCCAGCAGCTGGAGCGGGGGGGCCGGGTTCAATGAGCAGTTCTTC. The chain combines TRBV11-2 with TRBJ2-1; 10 bases are shared with TRBD2. Germline loops: CDR1 SGHAT, CDR2 FQNNGV. CDR3 length equals 16 residues. Trimming took 4 bases from V and 6 from J; bases not matched to a gene: 9.

V and J are TRBV5-4 and TRBJ1-6; D possibly corresponds to TRBD1 (5 bases). The CDR3 extends over 14 amino acids. Germline loops: CDR1 SGHNT, CDR2 YYREEE (reference sequence). Trimming took off 2 bases at V and 6 bases at J, with 9 bases between the two ends. In nucleotides, the CDR3 is TGTGCCAGCAGCTTTCGCAGGGTTAATTCACCCCTCCACTTT. It encodes CASSFRRVNSPLHF.

The J gene is TRBJ1-1, the V gene TRBV29-1; D is uncertain. Trimming removed 3 bases from V and 1 base from J, with 9 bases in between. The CDR3 is 13 residues long. CDR1 and CDR2 (germline): SQVTM, ANQGSEA. This CDR3 is CSVDPGTNTEAFF. As DNA, the CDR3 is TGCAGCGTTGACCCTGGCACGAACACTGAAGCTTTCTTT.

The DNA for the CDR3 is TGTGCTAGTGGAAGGGGGCTAGGGGATCAGCCCCAGCATTTT. This encodes CASGRGLGDQPQHF. The chain joins TRBV12-5 to TRBJ1-5; 7 bases are a match to TRBD1. J was trimmed by 5 bases and V by 6 bases; bases with no gene match: 7. Germline values: CDR1 LGHNT, CDR2 FRNRAP. This CDR3 is built from 14 residues.

This rearrangement joins TRBV6-6 to TRBJ2-7; 10 bases line up with TRBD1. The CDR3 loop spans 14 amino acids. Unmatched junction bases numbered 1, after V lost 0 bases and J lost 5 bases. The V gene's germline CDR1 is MNHNY and CDR2 SVGAGI (reference sequence). CDR3 nucleotide sequence: TGTGCCAGCAGTTACTCGGGGACAGGGGACGAGCAGTACTTC. It translates to CASSYSGTGDEQYF.

The chain employs TRBV5-6 and TRBJ2-5; possibly TRBD2 for D (6 bases). Deletions cut 1 base from V and 4 bases from J, with 14 bases between. CDR1 is SGHDT, CDR2 YYEEEE, per germline. The CDR3 is 15 amino acids. The chain's CDR3 is CASSLRAREAETQYF. CDR3 nucleotide sequence: TGTGCCAGCAGCTTGAGGGCCAGGGAGGCAGAGACCCAGTACTTC.

The rearrangement joins TRBV7-9 to TRBJ1-1, with a possible D match to TRBD1 (6 bases). Germline CDR1 SEHNR, CDR2 FQNEAQ (reference sequence). Trimming removed 3 bases at V and 1 base at J, with 9 bases between. This CDR3 contains 14 residues. The CDR3 region is CASSFGQTNTEAFF. CDR3 nucleotide sequence: TGTGCCAGCAGCTTTGGACAGACGAACACTGAAGCTTTCTTT.

The chain carries TRBV4-1 and TRBJ2-7; 7 bases match TRBD1. From germline, CDR1 is MGHRA and CDR2 YSYEKL. With 3 bases clipped from V and 6 bases from J, the junction kept 8 bases outside the gene matches. The CDR3 has 14 amino acids. The CDR3 is CASSQRQGLGEQYF. CDR3 sequence (DNA): TGCGCCAGCAGCCAGAGACAGGGATTGGGCGAGCAGTACTTC.

This rearrangement joins TRBV10-2 to TRBJ1-2, with 9 bases lining up with TRBD1. Germline values: CDR1 WSHSY, CDR2 SAAADI. The J segment lost 8 bases and the V segment lost 7 bases, leaving 8 bases of the junction unmatched. The CDR3 consists of 13 residues. CDR3 coding DNA: TGCGCCAGCATGGGGACAGGGATTGAGGGCTACACCTTC. Translating gives CASMGTGIEGYTF.

This clone has a handful of counts. The rearrangement links TRBV10-3 to TRBJ1-1; a possible D gene is TRBD1 (5 bases). V lost 7 bases to trimming and J lost 3 bases, with 12 bases between them. Germline loops: CDR1 ENHRY, CDR2 SYGVKD. The CDR3 spans 13 residues. The CDR3 reads CAITTRGDTEAFF. Written as DNA, the CDR3 is TGTGCCATCACAACACGGGGGGACACTGAAGCTTTCTTT.

The J gene is TRBJ2-2, the V gene TRBV19, with D possibly TRBD1 on 6 matching bases. The V end lost 10 bases, the J end lost 1 base, and 16 bases lay between the germline ends. The CDR3 extends over 15 amino acids. Germline values: CDR1 LNHDA, CDR2 SQIVND (reference sequence). The CDR3 region has the DNA TGTGCCACTCTTCCCCAGGGGATGAACACCGGGGAGCTGTTTTTT. It encodes CATLPQGMNTGELFF.

The chain employs TRBV7-9 and TRBJ2-1; D perhaps matches TRBD1 (6 bases). Deletions cut 5 bases from V and 6 bases from J, with 11 bases between. CDR3 length: 13 amino acids. Germline CDR1 SEHNR, CDR2 FQNEAQ (reference sequence). CDR3 region: CASSIQGSNEQFF. The CDR3 bases are TGTGCCAGCAGCATACAGGGTAGCAATGAGCAGTTCTTC.

The rearrangement links TRBV5-4 to TRBJ2-1; D ambiguous. The CDR3 is 14 amino acids. From germline, CDR1 is SGHNT and CDR2 YYREEE (reference sequence). Trimming cost V 1 base and J 5 bases, with 10 bases left between them. The DNA for the CDR3 is TGTGCCAGCAGCTTGCGTTTGCAGAACAATGAGCAGTTCTTC. This gives the protein CASSLRLQNNEQFF.

J is TRBJ2-7 and V is TRBV16, with 7 positions matching TRBD1. CDR1 is KGHSY and CDR2 is FQNENV in the germline V gene. The length of the CDR3 is 16 residues. Trimming at V came to 4 bases and at J to 0 bases, leaving 9 bases not matched to a gene. The CDR3 is CASSLPRDSSSYEQYF. CDR3 bases: TGTGCCAGCAGCCTACCCCGGGACAGTTCCTCCTACGAGCAGTACTTC.

The V call is TRBV6-5, the J call TRBJ2-3; 15 positions agree with TRBD2. The germline V gene has CDR1 MNHEY and CDR2 SVGAGI. With 4 bases clipped from V and 2 bases from J, the junction kept 1 base outside the gene matches. This CDR3 is built from 16 residues. CDR3 sequence (DNA): TGTGCCAGCAGTTGGACTAGCGGGGGGGCCACAGATACGCAGTATTTT. It encodes CASSWTSGGATDTQYF.